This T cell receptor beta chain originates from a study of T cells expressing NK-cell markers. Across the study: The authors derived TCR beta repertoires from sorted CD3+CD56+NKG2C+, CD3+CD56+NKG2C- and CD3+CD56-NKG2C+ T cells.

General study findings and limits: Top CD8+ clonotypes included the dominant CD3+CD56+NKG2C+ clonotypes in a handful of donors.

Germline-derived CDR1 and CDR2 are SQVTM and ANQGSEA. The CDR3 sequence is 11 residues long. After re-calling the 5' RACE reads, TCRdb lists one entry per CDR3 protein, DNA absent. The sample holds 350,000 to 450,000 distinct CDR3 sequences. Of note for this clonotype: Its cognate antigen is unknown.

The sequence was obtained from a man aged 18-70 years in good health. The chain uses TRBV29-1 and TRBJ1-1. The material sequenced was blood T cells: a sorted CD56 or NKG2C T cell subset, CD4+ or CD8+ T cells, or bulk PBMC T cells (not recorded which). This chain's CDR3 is CSVGEFTEAFF.